One sample yielded the 24 T cell receptor beta chains listed below, sequenced in a study of blood T cell repertoires in COVID-19. Sequenced by immunoSEQ multiplex PCR; TCRdb stores in-frame clones only, minus some. The sample contains some 89,000 clones, about 87% of which appear only once. Material: peripheral blood. The source is a human donor in a cohort sampled during active COVID-19.

The gene calls are TRBV9 and TRBJ2-4, with D hard to call. CDR3 length: 14 residues. Trimming took 0 bases from V and 3 from J, leaving 7 bases between them. The germline V gene has CDR1 SGDLS and CDR2 YYNGEE. The CDR3 DNA sequence: TGTGCCAGCAGCGTAGCGGGTGGCAAAAACATTCAGTACTTC. Amino acids: CASSVAGGKNIQYF.

The chain combines TRBV13 with TRBJ2-3; D is perhaps TRBD2 (6 bases). From germline, CDR1 is PRHDT and CDR2 FYEKMQ (reference sequence). The V and J ends lost 4 bases and 4 bases respectively, with 15 bases between them. There are 15 residues in the CDR3. In DNA form, the CDR3 reads TGTGCCAGCAGCTCCCGGGGGATGTTGGCAGATACGCAGTATTTT. This sequence encodes CASSSRGMLADTQYF.

The chain employs TRBV7-6 and TRBJ2-3, with TRBD2 matching 12 bases. The ends lost 5 bases at V and 6 bases at J; junction bases unmatched: 9. The CDR3 is made up of 16 amino acids. Germline assignment: CDR1 SGHVS and CDR2 FNYEAQ. CDR3 sequence reads: CASSPTSGRTGDTQYF. The DNA of the CDR3 is TGTGCCAGCAGCCCTACTAGCGGGAGGACGGGGGATACGCAGTATTTT.

This chain connects TRBV10-3 to TRBJ2-6; 8 bases align to TRBD1. CDR1 and CDR2 from the germline V gene are ENHRY and SYGVKD. Trimming at V came to 9 bases and at J to 2 bases, leaving 6 bases not matched to a gene. The CDR3 extends over 15 amino acids. The CDR3 nucleotides read TGTGCCATAGGACAGGGTAATCCTGGGGCCAACGTCCTGACTTTC. Its translation is CAIGQGNPGANVLTF.

The gene calls are TRBV5-1 and TRBJ1-1; D ambiguous. Per the germline V gene, CDR1 is SGHRS and CDR2 is YFSETQ. Trimming stripped 4 bases from V and 1 base from J, with 11 bases between. The CDR3 totals 14 residues. The CDR3 region has the DNA TGCGCCAGCAGCGTATCTCGGGGGAACACTGAAGCTTTCTTT. The encoded protein is CASSVSRGNTEAFF.

This chain connects TRBV28 to TRBJ1-1; D is uncertain. This CDR3 contains 13 residues. Germline lookup yields CDR1 MDHEN and CDR2 SYDVKM. V was cut by 6 bases and J by 0 bases, with 8 bases left in between. The DNA of the CDR3 is TGTGCCAGCAGCTCACACGTGAACACTGAAGCTTTCTTT. Its translation is CASSSHVNTEAFF.

The chain joins TRBV6-1 to TRBJ2-4, with D perhaps matching TRBD1 (6 bases). CDR3 length: 18 residues. V gave up 0 bases and J gave up 0 bases, with 15 bases separating them. Germline V CDR1 and CDR2: MNHNS, SASEGT. The CDR3 nucleotides read TGTGCCAGCAGTGAAGCCCGAATTACAGGGTTAGCCAAAAACATTCAGTACTTC. It specifies CASSEARITGLAKNIQYF.

This clone has just one count. The chain joins TRBV3-1 (or the pseudogene TRBV3-2) to TRBJ2-5; D is perhaps TRBD1 (6 bases). Trimming pared 4 bases from V and 9 bases from J, leaving 18 bases between. The germline V gene encodes CDR1 LGHDT and CDR2 YNNKEL (reference sequence). The CDR3 is 14 amino acids. The CDR3, as DNA: TGTGCCAGCAGCCTAAGTGGGGGCCCTCGGGCCCAGTACTTC. It specifies CASSLSGGPRAQYF.

This clone was recorded only once. The V gene is TRBV5-4, the J gene TRBJ2-3, with D tentatively TRBD1 (5 bases). This CDR3 is built from 11 residues. Per the germline V gene, CDR1 is SGHNT and CDR2 is YYREEE (reference sequence). V lost 7 bases and J 6 bases, leaving 9 bases between the germline ends. CDR3 coding DNA: TGTGCCAGCGGGGCTGCTGATACGCAGTATTTT. As protein: CASGAADTQYF.

Here the CDR3 reads CATQGSNYGYTF. CDR3 nucleotides: TGTGCCACCCAGGGTTCTAACTATGGCTACACCTTC. The chain recombines TRBV27 with TRBJ1-2, with D maybe TRBD1 (5 bases). The germline V and J ends were trimmed by 10 bases and 0 bases, with 9 bases remaining between them. CDR3 length equals 12 residues. In germline, CDR1 is MNHEY, CDR2 SMNVEV (reference sequence).

This clone was observed once. The chain combines TRBV9 with TRBJ2-1; the match to TRBD2 covers 10 bases. Germline lookup yields CDR1 SGDLS and CDR2 YYNGEE. J lost 10 bases, V lost 0 bases, and 13 bases had no gene match. The CDR3 totals 17 residues. The chain's CDR3 is CASSVDPSGGVSGEQFF. In nucleotides, the CDR3 is TGTGCCAGCAGCGTAGATCCTAGCGGGGGAGTATCGGGGGAGCAGTTCTTC.

The chain recombines TRBV18 with TRBJ1-1; 9 nucleotides align to TRBD1. J gave up 4 bases and V 3 bases, and 12 bases lay outside the gene matches. Germline values: CDR1 KGHSH, CDR2 LQKENI. CDR3 length: 17 amino acids. CDR3 sequence reads: CASSPPRDRVYFTEAFF. CDR3 nucleotide sequence: TGTGCCAGCTCACCCCCCCGGGACAGGGTCTATTTCACTGAAGCTTTCTTT.

This rearrangement joins TRBV9 to TRBJ2-7, with 8 bases aligning to TRBD1. Germline CDR1 and CDR2: SGDLS and YYNGEE. V gave up 2 bases and J gave up 2 bases; unmatched junction bases: 6. The CDR3 runs to 15 residues. The CDR3 loop reads CASSVTPGQAYEQYF. The CDR3 region has the DNA TGTGCCAGCAGCGTCACTCCGGGACAGGCCTACGAGCAGTACTTC.

The table lists this clone with a few counts. The rearrangement joins TRBV5-6 to TRBJ2-3; D remains ambiguous. The CDR3 is 15 residues long. Per germline, CDR1 SGHDT and CDR2 YYEEEE. Trimming shortened V by 1 base and J by 2 bases, and 11 bases separated the two germline ends. The CDR3, as DNA: TGTGCCAGCAGCTTGTATGGGCAGACCACAGATACGCAGTATTTT. As protein: CASSLYGQTTDTQYF. Based on the CDR3 plus reference TRBV5-6 and TRBJ2-3, the full variable domain is DAGVTQSPTHLIKTRGQQVTLRCSPKSGHDTVSWYQQALGQGPQFIFQYYEEEERQRGNFPDRFSGHQFPNYSSELNVNALLLGDSALYLCASSLYGQTTDTQYFGPGTRLTVL.

This chain uses TRBV3-1 (or the pseudogene TRBV3-2) with TRBJ2-1, with D uncertain. Trimming took off 2 bases at V and 8 bases at J, with 7 bases between the two ends. CDR3 length: 12 amino acids. Per germline, CDR1 LGHDT and CDR2 YNNKEL (reference sequence). DNA of the CDR3: TGTGCCAGCAGCCAAATCGGTCATGAGCAGTTCTTC. The encoded protein is CASSQIGHEQFF.

The V call is TRBV9, the J call TRBJ2-7; unclear D gene. V was pared by 4 bases and J by 2 bases, with 16 bases between. Per the germline V gene, CDR1 is SGDLS and CDR2 is YYNGEE. CDR3 length: 15 residues. In DNA, the CDR3 is TGTGCCAGCAGCCCATATAGAGACAAGACCTACGAGCAGTACTTC. It translates to CASSPYRDKTYEQYF. Combining the CDR3 with reference TRBV9 and TRBJ2-7 gives the whole variable domain DSGVTQTPKHLITATGQRVTLRCSPRSGDLSVYWYQQSLDQGLQFLIQYYNGEERAKGNILERFSAQQFPDLHSELNLSSLELGDSALYFCASSPYRDKTYEQYFGPGTRLTVT.

CDR3 in amino acids: CASSLNSQGGQPQHF. The DNA for the CDR3 is TGCGCCAGCAGCTTGAACTCGCAGGGAGGTCAGCCCCAGCATTTT. The genes are TRBV5-1 and TRBJ1-5; tentatively, D is TRBD1 (5 bases). The CDR3 sequence is 15 residues long. Germline values: CDR1 SGHRS, CDR2 YFSETQ. V lost 1 base, J lost 6 bases, and 14 bases lay in between.

CDR3 nucleotide sequence: TGTGCCAGCAGCCCTAGAACAGGGGGAAGGGCCTCCACTGAAGCTTTCTTT. This codes for CASSPRTGGRASTEAFF. The chain carries TRBV14 and TRBJ1-1, with 8 bases aligning to TRBD1. Germline V gene lookup returns CDR1 SGHDN and CDR2 FVKESK. Trimming took 4 bases from V and 4 from J; bases not matched to a gene: 14. The CDR3 totals 17 residues.

This sequence joins TRBV5-1 and TRBJ2-5; possibly TRBD1 for D (5 bases). Germline-derived CDR1 and CDR2 are SGHRS and YFSETQ. V shed 4 bases and J shed 5 bases, with 21 bases lying between them. The CDR3 runs to 16 residues. The CDR3 is CASSPTNTGRRETQYF. DNA for the CDR3: TGCGCCAGCAGCCCTACGAACACAGGACGCAGGGAGACCCAGTACTTC. Combining the CDR3 with reference TRBV5-1 and TRBJ2-5 gives the whole variable domain KAGVTQTPRYLIKTRGQQVTLSCSPISGHRSVSWYQQTPGQGLQFLFEYFSETQRNKGNFPGRFSGRQFSNSRSEMNVSTLELGDSALYLCASSPTNTGRRETQYFGPGTRLLVL.

This chain uses TRBV4-2 with TRBJ1-4, with a weak D call TRBD1 (6 bases). V shed 4 bases and J shed 4 bases, with 22 bases lying between them. From germline, CDR1 is LGHNA and CDR2 YNFKEQ. The CDR3 extends over 18 amino acids. DNA of the CDR3: TGTGCCAGCAGCCCTCGAGGGTCTTACACAGGGAGTAATGAAAAACTGTTTTTT. Translated: CASSPRGSYTGSNEKLFF.

The rearrangement uses TRBV9 and TRBJ2-5, with 7 bases matching TRBD2. V shed 2 bases, J shed 5 bases, and the junction held 12 bases outside the gene matches. Per germline, CDR1 SGDLS and CDR2 YYNGEE. This CDR3 is 16 amino acids long. In DNA, the CDR3 is TGTGCCAGCAGCGTCGGGGAGGGGTCAGGAGGGGAGACCCAGTACTTC. It is translated as CASSVGEGSGGETQYF. The full variable domain, its missing parts supplied by reference TRBV9 and TRBJ2-5, is DSGVTQTPKHLITATGQRVTLRCSPRSGDLSVYWYQQSLDQGLQFLIQYYNGEERAKGNILERFSAQQFPDLHSELNLSSLELGDSALYFCASSVGEGSGGETQYFGPGTRLLVL.

The chain links TRBV5-1 to TRBJ2-7, with TRBD2 matching 7 bases. The CDR3 length is 13 residues. Germline-derived CDR1 and CDR2 are SGHRS and YFSETQ. V was pared by 5 bases and J by 6 bases, with 8 bases of the junction left unmatched. DNA for the CDR3: TGCGCCAGCAGGGGAGGGGACTTAAGCGAGCAGTACTTC. Its translation: CASRGGDLSEQYF.

This chain connects TRBV28 to TRBJ2-5, with 9 bases matching TRBD1. CDR1 is MDHEN, CDR2 SYDVKM, per germline. The CDR3 has 14 residues. V lost 5 bases, J lost 4 bases, and 5 bases stayed unmatched. In DNA, the CDR3 is TGTGCCAGCAGTAGACCACAGGGGGCAGAGACCCAGTACTTC. This gives the protein CASSRPQGAETQYF.

This CDR3 is CAWGSGGNTIYF. The CDR3 nucleotides are TGTGCCTGGGGCAGCGGGGGAAACACCATATATTTT. The chain uses TRBV30 and TRBJ1-3; D is uncertain. Germline CDR1 is GTSNPN and CDR2 is SVGIG (reference sequence). V shed 5 bases and J shed 4 bases, with 9 bases lying between them. The CDR3 spans 12 residues.